This TCR beta chain was retrieved from a study of shared clonotypes between healthy human individuals. Germline CDR1 MNHEY, CDR2 SVGAGI. The CDR3 extends over 13 amino acids. Between the trimmed V and J ends, which lost 6 bases and 6 bases, there was a span of 13 bases. The data were produced by immunoSEQ multiplex PCR, yet TCRdb's version contains in-frame clones alone and is incomplete. Of about 2.3 million clones in the sample, more than 85% were seen once. The origin of this receptor is a man aged 18 to 30 in good health. Some clones in this sample may be carry-over from other donors' samples. The specimen sequenced was naive CD4+ T cells from PBMCs. The subset denotes: CD45RA+ positively selected. V is TRBV6-5 and J is TRBJ2-3, with D perhaps TRBD2 (5 bases). The CDR3 loop reads CASSQLGVDTQYF. CDR3 DNA: TGTGCCAGCAGCCAACTCGGGGTGGATACGCAGTATTTT.